The 11 T cell receptor beta chains below were found in one sample sequenced in a study of metastatic and nonmetastatic thyroid tumors. MiXCR re-clonotyped the PCR reads for TCRdb. The sample has 20,000 to 25,000 clones; about a quarter are singletons. Thyroid surgery was preceded by no treatment in any patient. Sequenced input: tumor tissue. These receptors came from a female donor with papillary thyroid cancer or a benign thyroid nodule (not recorded which). Some clones in this sample may be carry-over from other donors' samples.

The chain employs TRBV7-3 and TRBJ2-1; no firm D call. This CDR3 contains 16 residues. Trimming removed 0 bases at V and 5 bases at J, with 14 bases between. CDR1 and CDR2 from the germline V gene are SGHTA and FQGTGA. The CDR3 nucleotides are TGTGCCAGCAGCTTAACGGGTATCGCAAGAGACAATGAGCAGTTCTTC. It is translated as CASSLTGIARDNEQFF. The full variable domain, with the rest looked up from reference TRBV7-3 and TRBJ2-1, is GAGVSQTPSNKVTEKGKYVELRCDPISGHTALYWYRQSLGQGPEFLIYFQGTGAADDSGLPNDRFFAVRPEGSVSTLKIQRTERGDSAVYLCASSLTGIARDNEQFFGPGTRLTVL.

CDR3 in DNA: TGCGCCAGCAGGCGAGGGGGAGCAGTGTACAATGAGCAGTTCTTC. This gives the protein CASRRGGAVYNEQFF. The chain employs TRBV5-1 and TRBJ2-1; weak D call: TRBD1 (6 bases). V was clipped by 5 bases and J by 4 bases, with 16 bases between them. The CDR3 extends over 15 amino acids. Germline values: CDR1 SGHRS, CDR2 YFSETQ.

The sample holds many counts of this clone. The chain joins TRBV7-2 to TRBJ1-5; D gene unclear. Looked up from germline, CDR1 is SGHTA and CDR2 is FQGNSA. The ends were cut back, 5 bases at V and 5 bases at J, with 10 bases in the middle. The CDR3 consists of 13 residues. The CDR3 DNA reads as TGTGCCAGCAGCCTGACAAACGATCAGCCCCAGCATTTT. Amino acid sequence: CASSLTNDQPQHF. Variable domain in full (rest from reference TRBV7-2 and TRBJ1-5): GAGVSQSPSNKVTEKGKDVELRCDPISGHTALYWYRQSLGQGLEFLIYFQGNSAPDKSGLPSDRFSAERTGGSVSTLTIQRTQQEDSAVYLCASSLTNDQPQHFGDGTRLSIL.

CDR3 DNA: TGCAGTTCTCTACCGATTACCGGGACAGACTATGGCTACACCTTC. Translation: CSSLPITGTDYGYTF. The chain recombines TRBV20-1 with TRBJ1-2; the match to TRBD1 covers 7 bases. The ends lost 8 bases at V and 3 bases at J; junction bases unmatched: 15. Germline V gene lookup returns CDR1 DFQATT and CDR2 SNEGSKA (reference sequence). CDR3 length equals 15 residues.

The rearrangement joins TRBV4-1 to TRBJ1-1, with D uncertain. The V gene's germline CDR1 is MGHRA and CDR2 YSYEKL. The CDR3 is made up of 15 amino acids. Trimming left V 1 base short and J 5 bases short, with 14 bases between. The CDR3 spells CASSQVAVMGTEAFF. CDR3 DNA: TGCGCCAGCAGCCAAGTGGCGGTTATGGGGACTGAAGCTTTCTTT.

Turning to this clone: A much larger clone is a single base away; this may be a read error. This specimen includes other DNA sequences encoding the same CDR3. The chain combines TRBV13 with TRBJ2-3; TRBD2 matches at 10 bases. In germline, CDR1 is PRHDT, CDR2 FYEKMQ (reference sequence). This CDR3 comprises 17 residues. This CDR3 is CASSHPTGLAVSDTRYF. For the CDR3, the DNA is TGTGCCAGCAGCCACCCCACCGGACTAGCGGTATCGGATACGCGGTATTTT.

V usage is TRBV3-1 and J usage is TRBJ1-1, with a weak D call TRBD1 (5 bases). The germline CDR1 and CDR2 sequences are LGHDT and YNNKEL (reference sequence). V was cut by 0 bases and J by 6 bases, with 14 bases left in between. The CDR3 is made up of 15 amino acids. CDR3 sequence reads: CASSQDPRRAAEAFF. The CDR3 DNA reads TGTGCCAGCAGCCAAGACCCGCGCAGGGCGGCTGAAGCTTTCTTT.

Points on this clone: Sequence at one end of the junction differs from germline and may be a read error. The chain carries TRBV19 and TRBJ2-7, with 14 bases identical to TRBD2. This CDR3 is 13 amino acids long. Germline CDR1 and CDR2: LNHDA and SQIVND (reference sequence). CDR3 sequence (DNA): TGTGCCAGTAGTATGGGGACTAGCGGGGGTCTTATCTTC. It specifies CASSMGTSGGLIF.

Worth noting for this clone: This may be a read error, as it is one base from a much larger clone. This chain uses TRBV5-6 with TRBJ1-1, with D unclear. Trimming shortened V by 2 bases and J by 4 bases, and 12 bases separated the two germline ends. The CDR3 sequence is 14 residues long. Germline CDR1 SGHDT, CDR2 YYEEEE. CDR3 sequence reads: CASSFGRLTTEAFF. CDR3 DNA: TGTGCCAGCAGCTTCGGTAGACTCACCACTGAAGCTTTCTTT.

J is TRBJ2-5 and V is TRBV4-1; D remains ambiguous. Between the trimmed V and J ends, which lost 0 bases and 5 bases, there was a span of 13 bases. The CDR3 totals 15 residues. Germline V gives CDR1 MGHRA, CDR2 YSYEKL. CDR3 nucleotides: TGCGCCAGCAGCCAAGAGTTTCCTTGGGTCGAGACCCAGTACTTC. This codes for CASSQEFPWVETQYF.

This clone was seen only a few times. The chain uses TRBV6-1 and TRBJ2-7; no clear D. CDR1 and CDR2 from the germline V gene are MNHNS and SASEGT. The CDR3 extends over 13 amino acids. The germline V and J ends were trimmed by 5 bases and 2 bases, with 10 bases remaining between them. The CDR3 region has the DNA TGTGCCAGCAGTTTAACAGTGCCCTACGAGCAGTACTTC. Translated: CASSLTVPYEQYF.